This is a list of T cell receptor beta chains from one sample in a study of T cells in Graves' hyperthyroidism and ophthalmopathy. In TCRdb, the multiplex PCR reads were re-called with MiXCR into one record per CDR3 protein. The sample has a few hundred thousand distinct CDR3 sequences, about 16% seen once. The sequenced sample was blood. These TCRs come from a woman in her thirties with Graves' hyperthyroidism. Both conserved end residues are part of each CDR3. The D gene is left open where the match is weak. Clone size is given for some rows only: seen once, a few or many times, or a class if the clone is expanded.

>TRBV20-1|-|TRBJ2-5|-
TGCAGTGCTACGCCGGGATCCCAAGAGACCCAGTACTTC
CSATPGSQETQYF
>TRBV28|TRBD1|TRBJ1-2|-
TGTGCCAGCAGTTTATCCCCCTTCCGGGGACAGGCTAATACCTTC
CASSLSPFRGQANTF
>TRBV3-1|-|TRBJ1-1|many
TGTGCCAGCAGCCCGGGGGCCCCAAGCACTGAAGCTTTCTTT
CASSPGAPSTEAFF
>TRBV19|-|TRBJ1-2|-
TGTGCCAGTAGTATGCGGGACCGACCAACATATGGCTACACCTTC
CASSMRDRPTYGYTF
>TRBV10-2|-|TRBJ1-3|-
TGCGCCAGCAGACCTGGATGGGCTTCGGCGGGAAACACCATATATTTT
CASRPGWASAGNTIYF
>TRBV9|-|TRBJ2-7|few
TGTGCCAGCAGCGTAGACGGGGAAATTTACGAGCAGTACTTC
CASSVDGEIYEQYF
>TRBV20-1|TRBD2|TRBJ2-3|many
TGCAGTGCTAGAGATCCCCTAGCGGGAGGGGATACGCAGTATTTT
CSARDPLAGGDTQYF
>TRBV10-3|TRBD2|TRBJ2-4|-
TGTGCCATCAGTGGTTCTAGCGGGAGTGGTAGAAACATTCAGTACTTC
CAISGSSGSGRNIQYF
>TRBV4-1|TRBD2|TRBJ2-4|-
TGCGCCAGCAGCCAAGAGGAGGTAGCGGGAAACATTCAGTACTTC
CASSQEEVAGNIQYF
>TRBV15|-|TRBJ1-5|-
TGTGCCACCAGCAGAGATATCAATCAGCCCCAGCATTTT
CATSRDINQPQHF
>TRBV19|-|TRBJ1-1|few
TGTGCCAGTAGTTCAGTCTCGAACACTGAAGCTTTCTTT
CASSSVSNTEAFF
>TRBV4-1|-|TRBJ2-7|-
TGCGCCAGCAGCCTCCAGAGGGGGAGCTCCTACGAGCAGTACTTC
CASSLQRGSSYEQYF
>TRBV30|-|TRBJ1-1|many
TGTGCCTGGTCGTGGGAGGGTGAAGCTTTCTTT
CAWSWEGEAFF
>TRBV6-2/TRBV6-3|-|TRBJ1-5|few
TGTGCCAGCAGTTACCTATATAGGGATCAGCCCCAGCATTTT
CASSYLYRDQPQHF
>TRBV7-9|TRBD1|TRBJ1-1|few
TGTGCCAGCAGCTTAAAGTGGAGTTCGGGGGACAGGGCGAACACTGAAGCTTTCTTT
CASSLKWSSGDRANTEAFF
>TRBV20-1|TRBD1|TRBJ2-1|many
TGCAGTACCGGGACAGGGAGGGGCTATGAGCAGTTCTTC
CSTGTGRGYEQFF
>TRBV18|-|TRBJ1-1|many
TGTGCCAGCTCACCACCTTTCGGTTTCGCTGAAGCTTTCTTT
CASSPPFGFAEAFF
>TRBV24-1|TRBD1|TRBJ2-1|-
TGTGCCACCAGTGATTTGGGTCCGGGACAGTACAATGAGCAGTTCTTC
CATSDLGPGQYNEQFF
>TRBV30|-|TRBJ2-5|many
TGTGCCTGGACAAACCAAGGGGCCACCCAGTACTTC
CAWTNQGATQYF
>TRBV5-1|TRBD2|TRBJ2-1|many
TGCGCCAGCAGCTTGGAGGCAAGCGGGCGGGAGGCCTACAATGAGCAGTTCTTC
CASSLEASGREAYNEQFF
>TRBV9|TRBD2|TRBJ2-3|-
TGTGCCAGCAGCGTCTTTGACGGACTAGCGAAACACACAGATACGCAGTATTTT
CASSVFDGLAKHTDTQYF
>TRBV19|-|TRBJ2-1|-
TGTGCCAGTGATGGGGACTACAATGAGCAGTTCTTC
CASDGDYNEQFF
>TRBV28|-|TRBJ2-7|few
TGTGCCAGCAGTGGGATTTCCGCCGGCTACGAGCAGTACTTC
CASSGISAGYEQYF
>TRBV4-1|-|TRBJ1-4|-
TGCGCCAGCAGCCAAGAGGGGGGCGCAACTAATGAAAAACTGTTTTTT
CASSQEGGATNEKLFF
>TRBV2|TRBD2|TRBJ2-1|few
TGTGCCAGCAGTGACCGTAGCGGGAGATTTGGTGAGCAGTTCTTC
CASSDRSGRFGEQFF
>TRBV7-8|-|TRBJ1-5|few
TGTGCCAGCAGCTCCAACAATGATCAGCCCCAGCATTTT
CASSSNNDQPQHF
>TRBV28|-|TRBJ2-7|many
TGTGCCAGTTTGACTGGCAGATCCTACGAGCAGTACTTC
CASLTGRSYEQYF
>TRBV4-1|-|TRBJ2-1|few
TGCGCCAGCAGCCAAGATAACACTCACTCCTACAATGAGCAGTTCTTC
CASSQDNTHSYNEQFF
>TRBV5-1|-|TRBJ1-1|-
TGCGCCAGCAGCAAGGAATCGGGGAACACTGAAGCTTTCTTT
CASSKESGNTEAFF
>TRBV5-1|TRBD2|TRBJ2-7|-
TGCGCCAGCAGCTCCAGGACTAGCGGGAGTCCTCATAACGAGCAGTACTTC
CASSSRTSGSPHNEQYF
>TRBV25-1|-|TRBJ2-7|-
TGTGCCAGCAGCGAACGGGGCGGGAACTCCTACGAGCAGTACTTC
CASSERGGNSYEQYF
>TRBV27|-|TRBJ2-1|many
TGTGCCAGCAGTTCCCACGGGATTTACAATGAGCAGTTCTTC
CASSSHGIYNEQFF
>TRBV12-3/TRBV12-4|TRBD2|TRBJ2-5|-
TGTGCCAGCAGTTTCATCTCACTTATCGGACTAGCGGGAGAGACCCAGTACTTC
CASSFISLIGLAGETQYF
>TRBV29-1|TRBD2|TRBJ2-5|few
TGCAGCGTTAGCGTAGGGAGGGGCGGTGAGACCCAGTACTTC
CSVSVGRGGETQYF
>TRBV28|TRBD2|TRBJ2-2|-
TGTGCCAGCAGTTCGACCGGGACTAGCGGGAGGAACGGGGAGCTGTTTTTT
CASSSTGTSGRNGELFF
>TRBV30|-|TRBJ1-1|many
TGTGCCTGTCAAACGGGGGCCAGGGGCACTGAAGCTTTCTTT
CACQTGARGTEAFF
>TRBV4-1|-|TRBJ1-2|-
TGCGCCAGCAGCCAATCGGCCAGCTATGGCTACACCTTC
CASSQSASYGYTF
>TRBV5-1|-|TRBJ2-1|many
TGCGCCAGCAGCTTGGTAGGCGGGAAAGGGAATGAGCAGTTCTTC
CASSLVGGKGNEQFF
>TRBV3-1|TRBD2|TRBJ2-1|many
TGTGCCAGCAGCCAAGCGGGACTAGCGGACAATGAGCAGTTCTTC
CASSQAGLADNEQFF
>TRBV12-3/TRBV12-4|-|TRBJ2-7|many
TGTGCCAGCAGTGGAGACAGGTTGTCCTACGAGCAGTACTTC
CASSGDRLSYEQYF
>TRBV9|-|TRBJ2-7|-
TGTGCCAGCAGCGTAGTTCCTAGCCTCGGGTACGAGCAGTACTTC
CASSVVPSLGYEQYF
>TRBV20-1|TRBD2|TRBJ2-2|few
TGCAGTGCTAGATTTAGCGGGGGGAACACCGGGGAGCTGTTTTTT
CSARFSGGNTGELFF
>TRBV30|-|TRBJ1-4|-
TGTGCCTGGAGCGCAACTAATGAAAAACTGTTTTTT
CAWSATNEKLFF
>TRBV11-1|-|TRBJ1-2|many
TGTGCCAGCAGCGCACTACAGGGAGGCTATGGCTACACCTTC
CASSALQGGYGYTF
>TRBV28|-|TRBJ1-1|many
TGTGCCAGCAGTACAGGGTCGATGAACACTGAAGCTTTCTTT
CASSTGSMNTEAFF
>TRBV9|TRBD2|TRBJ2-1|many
TGTGCCAGCAGCGTAGTAAGACTAGCGGGTTACAATGAGCAGTTCTTC
CASSVVRLAGYNEQFF
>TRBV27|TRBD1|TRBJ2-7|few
TGTGCCAGCAGTTCCGGGACAGGGCGCGACGAGCAGTACTTC
CASSSGTGRDEQYF